The entry that follows covers one T cell receptor (beta chain) sequence. This clone showed up just once. Its antigen remains undetermined. No much larger clone is present one base from it, and per-base qualities are unavailable. This entry belongs to a study of T cell responses to AZD1222 COVID-19 vaccine (TCRdb year 2021). Looking at the study overall: AZD1222 recipients with second doses at about 4 weeks or about 12 weeks were pooled, because spike-specific TCR depth and breadth did not differ between schedules. TCR sequencing was performed for fewer than 250 trial participants, of whom some 200 were given two doses of AZD1222 and around 25 were given two doses of MenACWY control vaccine. Trial participants were enrolled by age into 18-55, 56-69 and 70-plus year subgroups, with 148, 28 and 57 TCR-sequenced participants respectively.

The CDR3 regions of human TCRbeta chains were subjected to immunosequencing. Concerning the study's data processing: TCRs in the repertoires were matched against a reference library of SARS-CoV-2-specific TCRs that had been generated with the MIRA antigen-specificity platform. Breadth meant the fraction of unique TCRs that were SARS-CoV-2-associated, whereas depth meant the fraction of total T cells that were SARS-CoV-2-associated. Using the MIRA data, every spike-specific TCR was mapped to the spike region that the TCR reacted to and assigned to either a CD4 or a CD8 class. Log10-transformed breadth and depth values were compared by one-way ANOVA with Sidak's multiple comparisons tests. What TCRdb holds here is the immuneACCESS table cut down to in-frame rearrangements. Part of the clones is not present; checked against another copy, under half of the missing clones reflect an unresolved V gene, and the others are unexplained. That table furnishes V, J and clone size, whereas the DNA furnished D and trimming. This sample holds roughly 150,000 clones; about 93% were observed only once. Roughly 4.7% of the sample is held by the ten biggest clonotypes.

The time point label, read with the paper, signifies: baseline before first vaccination. Vaccinee samples came from UK trials COV001 and COV002, including a single-blind randomized controlled phase 2/3 trial of AZD1222 (ChAdOx1 nCoV-19) in healthy adults. For TCRbeta chain sequencing, PBMC samples were collected from trial participants at day 0 and at day 28 after the second dose. CDR1 MDHEN and CDR2 SYDVKM were looked up in the germline V gene. V sheds 1 base and J sheds 2 bases, leaving 12 bases between their ends. The CDR3 spans 15 residues, from the cysteine through the phenylalanine. Of all the DNA, just the CDR3 is kept, 45 bases in frame from base 1. Study-wide findings and limitations: Most participants were white British and females outnumbered males, and the authors suggested that clonal diversity may have been underestimated. The vaccine-associated CD4 TCRs covered the entire spike protein, and the dominant responses fell in regions 160-218 and 743-854. Conclusions about previously exposed vaccinees were limited because only six AZD1222 recipients were SARS-CoV-2 seropositive at baseline. Nearly half of unique spike-specific TCRs reportedly recognized epitopes outside regions mutated in the B.1.351 and B.1.1.7 variants. After two AZD1222 doses, spike-specific TCR breadth and depth were significantly higher than at day 0 and than in MenACWY recipients. Because no samples from the day 14 peak response were available, repertoires could be characterized only after the peak T cell response. The 56-69-year group was small, and its depth increase did not reach significance, likely because of low power.

Here the sequenced sample was peripheral blood, taken on day 0 of AZD1222 vaccination. Here the chain combines TRBV28 and TRBJ2-7; a tentative D call is TRBD2 (6 bases match). The receptor was derived from an adult in good health. The CDR3 sequence is CASSLSGRGTYEQYF. The nucleotide sequence reads as follows: TGTGCCAGCAGTTTATCCGGGAGAGGCACCTACGAGCAGTACTTC.